The clone carrying this TCR beta chain was recorded a few times. Its antigen is not identified. The data were taken from a study of regulatory T cells in long-lasting Graves disease. Whole-study results and caveats: There were preferences for TRBV28, TRBJ1-2 and TRBJ2-5 in persistent disease. In persistent patients, shared public clonotypes (around 2,600) outnumbered those in new patients (around 1,000).

TCR beta libraries were built with iRepertoire HTBI primers and Arm-PCR of CDR3 regions. TCRdb reprocessed the multiplex PCR reads via MiXCR and lists one record per CDR3 protein. The sample consists of 350,000 to 450,000 distinct CDR3 sequences, about 10% of them appearing once. The V and J ends lost 4 bases and 1 base, in that order; junction bases with no gene match: 5. The CDR3 is 14 amino acids. Germline CDR1 SGDLS, CDR2 YYNGEE. Specified time point: newly diagnosed GD, antithyroid drugs for less than 3 months. Preparation of the TCR library used RNA extracted from PBMCs. These data are also associated with another study on T cells in Graves' hyperthyroidism and ophthalmopathy. This second report adds: HTBI primers drove first-round RT-PCR of the TCR CDR3.

This sequence was found in a woman under 30 with Graves disease. This sequence joins TRBV9 and TRBJ2-7, with 7 bases fitting TRBD1. This specimen was peripheral blood mononuclear cells (PBMCs), taken at new diagnosis, from a patient treated with antithyroid drugs. CDR3 sequence (DNA): TGTGCCAGCAGCAACCAGGGGGTTTCCTACGAGCAGTACTTC. Its protein is CASSNQGVSYEQYF.